These T cell receptor beta chains were read from a single sample in a study of blood T cell repertoires in COVID-19. This table comes from immunoSEQ multiplex PCR, and its TCRdb copy is limited to in-frame clones, with some not included. The profile shows 150,000 to 200,000 clones, about 86% of them singletons. Specimen: peripheral blood. The source of these receptors is a woman older than 75 with acute or convalescent COVID-19. Each CDR3 is given with its conserved first and last residue. Each record gives: J gene, V gene, CDR3 protein.

TRBJ2-1,TRBV18,CASSPRDAGGPNEQFF
TRBJ2-1,TRBV10-1,CASSEWTGTSGYNEQFF
TRBJ1-4,TRBV29-1,CSVEDPYKTGENEKLFF
TRBJ1-1,TRBV29-1,CSADPGQKMNTEAFF
TRBJ2-7,TRBV11-3,CASSSTQEYEQYF
TRBJ1-5,TRBV28,CASSLGTGKANQPQHF
TRBJ2-6,TRBV5-1,CASSLGPAGANVLTF
TRBJ1-1,TRBV28,CASSPQGPSNTEAFF
TRBJ2-7,TRBV21-1,CASSKASDTGTSGSSYEQYF
TRBJ2-7,TRBV29-1,CSVGTGTTYEQYF
TRBJ2-7,TRBV18,CASSQETGPPYEQYF
TRBJ1-1,TRBV5-4,CASSLTPKENTEAFF
TRBJ1-2,TRBV7-2,CASSSLGGGGYGYTF
TRBJ2-3,TRBV19,CASSTGLAASTDTQYF
TRBJ2-7,TRBV6-5,CATKQGYSYEQYF
TRBJ1-4,TRBV7-6,CASSLQGTNEKLFF
TRBJ1-6,TRBV7-2,CASSSGTGNSPLHF
TRBJ2-5,TRBV7-9,CASSLGSSGKETQYF
TRBJ2-7,TRBV5-1,CASRLDRRYEQYF
TRBJ2-2,TRBV28,CASSLFTGTRGTGELFF
TRBJ2-1,TRBV29-1,CSVERLFEQFF
TRBJ2-1,TRBV6-2/TRBV6-3,CASSYGGGNYNEQFF
TRBJ1-6,TRBV7-2,CASSLVSTGNNSPLHF
TRBJ2-7,TRBV6-2/TRBV6-3,CASSYLLTGASYEQYF
TRBJ2-4,TRBV6-2/TRBV6-3,CASSPTGTGRSKNIQYF
TRBJ2-7,TRBV27,CASSGTGLPYEQYF
TRBJ2-5,TRBV6-6,CASSYSAGMETQYF
TRBJ2-7,TRBV11-2,CASSLSRYYEQYF
TRBJ2-7,TRBV6-5,CASKATGSTYEQYF
TRBJ2-3,TRBV4-1,CASSQGISTSGNTDTQYF
TRBJ1-6,TRBV7-8,CASSFLDRVNSPLHF
TRBJ1-1,TRBV4-2,CASSQGTGGKWAEAFF
TRBJ2-2,TRBV4-3,CASSQEGGLDPGELFF
TRBJ2-1,TRBV7-2,CASNKAGLVHEQFF
TRBJ2-3,TRBV7-7,CASSLSPTRAAAQYF
TRBJ1-2,TRBV3-1/TRBV3-2,CASSPDIPDGYTF
TRBJ1-5,TRBV28,CASSLPQGSGGQPQHF
TRBJ1-4,TRBV4-3,CASSQDSSWGANEKLFF
TRBJ1-5,TRBV30,CAWSVPMGQLLNQPQHF
TRBJ1-1,TRBV6-6,CASSYSRESTEAFF
TRBJ2-7,TRBV28,CASSMGQGPHEQYF
TRBJ2-3,TRBV28,CASSVGLVSDTQYF
TRBJ1-2,TRBV9,CASSQVSVNYGYTF
TRBJ2-7,TRBV23-1,CASSQSWHTYEQYF
TRBJ1-5,TRBV5-5,CASSLLAGTGNQPQHF
TRBJ2-4,TRBV4-1,CASSQRAGRRNIQYF
TRBJ2-1,TRBV6-1,CASSEAKRGSSYNEQFF
TRBJ1-1,TRBV7-2,CASSPKPGGDTEAFF
TRBJ2-7,TRBV7-2,CASSLAISTSYEQYF
TRBJ1-2,TRBV27,CATRRPESHYGYTF